The T cell receptor beta chain under discussion was sequenced for a study of blood T cells in healthy people across ages. The V end lost 1 base, the J end lost 1 base, and 9 bases lay between the germline ends. The CDR3 loop spans 15 amino acids. Study results and limitations: Roughly linear declines in TCR beta diversity per million T cells occurred with age.

Remarks on this clonotype: Its antigen is unknown.

For the second PCR, which ran for about 7 to 11 cycles, a sample-barcoded 5' primer and a J-beta primer mix were used. Each CDR3 protein gets one entry after TCRdb re-called the 5' RACE reads with MiXCR. The data show 1.5 million to 2 million distinct CDR3 sequences, with about 49% seen just once and less than 2.5% held by the top ten. The chain uses TRBV12-3 or TRBV12-4 and TRBJ2-3, with a weak D call TRBD2 (6 bases). Input material: blood. The origin of this receptor is a woman in her 40s in good health. The CDR3 sequence is CASSLVADGTDTQYF. For the CDR3, the DNA is TGTGCCAGCAGTTTAGTAGCGGACGGCACAGATACGCAGTATTTT.